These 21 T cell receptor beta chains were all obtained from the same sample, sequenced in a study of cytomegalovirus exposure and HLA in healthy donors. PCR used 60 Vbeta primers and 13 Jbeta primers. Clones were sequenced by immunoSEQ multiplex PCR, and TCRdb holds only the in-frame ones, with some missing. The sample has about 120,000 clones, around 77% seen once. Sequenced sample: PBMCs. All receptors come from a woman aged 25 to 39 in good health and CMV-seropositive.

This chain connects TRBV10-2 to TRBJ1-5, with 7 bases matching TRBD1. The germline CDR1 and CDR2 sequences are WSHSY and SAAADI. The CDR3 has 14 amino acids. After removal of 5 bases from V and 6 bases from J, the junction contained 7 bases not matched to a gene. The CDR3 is CASSKDRDFQPQHF. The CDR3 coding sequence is TGCGCCAGCAGTAAAGACAGGGATTTTCAGCCCCAGCATTTT.

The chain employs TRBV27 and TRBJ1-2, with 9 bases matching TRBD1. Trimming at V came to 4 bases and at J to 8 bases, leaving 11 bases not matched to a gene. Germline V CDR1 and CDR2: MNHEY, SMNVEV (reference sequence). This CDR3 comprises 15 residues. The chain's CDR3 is CASSSNLQGAGGYTF. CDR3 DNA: TGTGCCAGCAGTTCAAATCTACAGGGGGCGGGGGGCTACACCTTC.

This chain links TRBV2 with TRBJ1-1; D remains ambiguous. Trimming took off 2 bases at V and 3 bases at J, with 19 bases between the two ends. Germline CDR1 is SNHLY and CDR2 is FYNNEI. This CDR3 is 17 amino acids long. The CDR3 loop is CASSETRVLLLDTEAFF. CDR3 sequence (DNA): TGTGCCAGCAGTGAAACCCGGGTTCTATTGCTGGACACTGAAGCTTTCTTT. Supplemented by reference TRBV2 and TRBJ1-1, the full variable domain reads EPEVTQTPSHQVTQMGQEVILRCVPISNHLYFYWYRQILGQKVEFLVSFYNNEISEKSEIFDDQFSVERPDGSNFTLKIRSTKLEDSAMYFCASSETRVLLLDTEAFFGQGTRLTVV.

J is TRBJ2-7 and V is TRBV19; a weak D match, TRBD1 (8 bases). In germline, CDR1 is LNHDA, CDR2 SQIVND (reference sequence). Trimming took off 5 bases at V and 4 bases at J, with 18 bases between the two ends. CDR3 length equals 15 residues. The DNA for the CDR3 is TGTGCCAGTAGTCTACGGACAGGGAGGGAATACGAGCAGTACTTC. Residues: CASSLRTGREYEQYF.

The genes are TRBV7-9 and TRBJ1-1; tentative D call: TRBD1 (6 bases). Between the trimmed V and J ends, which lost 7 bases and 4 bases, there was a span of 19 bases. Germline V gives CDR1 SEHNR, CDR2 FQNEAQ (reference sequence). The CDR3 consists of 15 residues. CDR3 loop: CASNKWSDRGTEAFF. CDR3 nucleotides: TGTGCCAGCAACAAGTGGTCGGACAGAGGCACTGAAGCTTTCTTT.

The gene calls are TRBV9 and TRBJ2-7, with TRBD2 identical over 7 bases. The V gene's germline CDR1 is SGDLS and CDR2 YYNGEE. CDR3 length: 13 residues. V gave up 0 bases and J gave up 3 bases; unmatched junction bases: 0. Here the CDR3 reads CASSVGGSYEQYF. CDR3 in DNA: TGTGCCAGCAGCGTAGGCGGGAGCTACGAGCAGTACTTC.

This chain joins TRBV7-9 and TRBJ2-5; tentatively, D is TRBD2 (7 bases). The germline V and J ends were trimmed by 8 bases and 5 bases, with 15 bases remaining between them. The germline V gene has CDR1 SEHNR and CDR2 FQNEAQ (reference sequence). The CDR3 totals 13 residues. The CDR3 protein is CASSRGAAETQYF. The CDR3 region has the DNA TGTGCCAGCTCTCGGGGGGCTGCTGAGACCCAGTACTTC.

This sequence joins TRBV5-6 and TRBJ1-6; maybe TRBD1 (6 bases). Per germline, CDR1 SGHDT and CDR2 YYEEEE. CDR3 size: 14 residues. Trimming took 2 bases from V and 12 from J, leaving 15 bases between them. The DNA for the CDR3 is TGTGCCAGCAGCTTAGGACAGCCTAGGTTACCCCTCCACTTT. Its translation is CASSLGQPRLPLHF.

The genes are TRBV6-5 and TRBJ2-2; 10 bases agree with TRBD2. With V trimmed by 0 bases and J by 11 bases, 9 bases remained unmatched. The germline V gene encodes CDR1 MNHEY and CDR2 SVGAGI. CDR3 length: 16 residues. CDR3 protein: CASSYSPSGRASELFF. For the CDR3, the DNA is TGTGCCAGCAGTTACTCGCCGAGCGGGAGGGCCTCAGAGCTGTTTTTT.

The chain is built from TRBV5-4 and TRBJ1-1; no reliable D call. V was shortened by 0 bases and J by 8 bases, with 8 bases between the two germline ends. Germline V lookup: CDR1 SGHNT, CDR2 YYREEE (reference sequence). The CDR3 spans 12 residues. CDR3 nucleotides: TGTGCCAGCAGCTTGGTTGACTCGGAAGCTTTCTTT. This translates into CASSLVDSEAFF.

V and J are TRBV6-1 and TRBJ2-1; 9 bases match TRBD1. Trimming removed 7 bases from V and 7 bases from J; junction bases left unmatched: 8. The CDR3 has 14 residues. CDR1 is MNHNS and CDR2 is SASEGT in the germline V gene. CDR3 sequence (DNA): TGTGCCAGCACGCGGACAGGGGCGGGTAATGAGCAGTTCTTC. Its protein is CASTRTGAGNEQFF.

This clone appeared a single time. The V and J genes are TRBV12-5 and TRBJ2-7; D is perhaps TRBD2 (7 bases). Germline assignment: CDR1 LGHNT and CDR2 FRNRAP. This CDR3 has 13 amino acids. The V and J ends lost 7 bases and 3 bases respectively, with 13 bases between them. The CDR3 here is CASVSGGHYEQYF. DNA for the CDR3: TGTGCTAGTGTCTCCGGGGGGCACTACGAGCAGTACTTC.

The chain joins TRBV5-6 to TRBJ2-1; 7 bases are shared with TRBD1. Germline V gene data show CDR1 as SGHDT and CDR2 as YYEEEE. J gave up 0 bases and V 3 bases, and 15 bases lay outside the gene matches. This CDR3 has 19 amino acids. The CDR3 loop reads CASSSLFLRQGRSYNEQFF. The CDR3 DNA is TGTGCCAGCAGCTCTCTCTTTCTCAGACAGGGCCGCTCCTACAATGAGCAGTTCTTC.

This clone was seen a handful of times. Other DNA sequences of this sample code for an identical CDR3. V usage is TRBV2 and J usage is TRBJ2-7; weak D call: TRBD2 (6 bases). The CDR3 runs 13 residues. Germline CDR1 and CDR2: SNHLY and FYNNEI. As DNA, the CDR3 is TGTTCCTGCAGGGAGGACGGGGCCTACGAGCAGTACTTC. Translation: CSCREDGAYEQYF. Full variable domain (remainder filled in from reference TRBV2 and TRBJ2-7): EPEVTQTPSHQVTQMGQEVILRCVPISNHLYFYWYRQILGQKVEFLVSFYNNEISEKSEIFDDQFSVERPDGSNFTLKIRSTKLEDSAMYFCSCREDGAYEQYFGPGTRLTVT.

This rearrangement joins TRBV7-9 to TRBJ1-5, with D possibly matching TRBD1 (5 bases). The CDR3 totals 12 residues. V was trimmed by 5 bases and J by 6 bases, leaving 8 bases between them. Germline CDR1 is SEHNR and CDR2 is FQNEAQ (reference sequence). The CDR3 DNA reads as TGTGCCAGCAGCCTTGACAGTCAGCCCCAGCATTTT. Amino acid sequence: CASSLDSQPQHF.

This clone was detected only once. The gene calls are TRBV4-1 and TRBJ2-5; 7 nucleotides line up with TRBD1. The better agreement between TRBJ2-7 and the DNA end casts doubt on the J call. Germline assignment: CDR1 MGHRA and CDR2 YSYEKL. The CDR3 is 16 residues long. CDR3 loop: CASSQNDREWTYEQYF. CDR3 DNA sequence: TGCGCCAGCAGCCAAAACGACAGGGAATGGACCTACGAGCAGTACTTC.

The CDR3 DNA reads as TGTGCCTGGAATGACAGGGGTAACTATGGCTACACCTTC. This codes for CAWNDRGNYGYTF. J is TRBJ1-2 and V is TRBV30; 8 bases agree with TRBD1. Looked up from germline, CDR1 is GTSNPN and CDR2 is SVGIG (reference sequence). J gave up 1 base and V 4 bases, and 2 bases lay outside the gene matches. CDR3 length equals 13 residues.

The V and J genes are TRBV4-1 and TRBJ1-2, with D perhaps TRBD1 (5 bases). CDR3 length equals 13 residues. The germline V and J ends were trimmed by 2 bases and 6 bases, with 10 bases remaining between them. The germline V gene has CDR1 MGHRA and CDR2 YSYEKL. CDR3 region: CASSQIQEDGYTF. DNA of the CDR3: TGCGCCAGCAGCCAAATACAGGAAGATGGCTACACCTTC.

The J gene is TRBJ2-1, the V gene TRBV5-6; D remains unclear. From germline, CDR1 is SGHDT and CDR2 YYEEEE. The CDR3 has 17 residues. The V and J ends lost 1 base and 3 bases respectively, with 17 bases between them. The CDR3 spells CASSLFVARIIYNEQFF. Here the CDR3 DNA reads TGTGCCAGCAGCTTGTTTGTCGCGCGTATTATCTACAATGAGCAGTTCTTC.

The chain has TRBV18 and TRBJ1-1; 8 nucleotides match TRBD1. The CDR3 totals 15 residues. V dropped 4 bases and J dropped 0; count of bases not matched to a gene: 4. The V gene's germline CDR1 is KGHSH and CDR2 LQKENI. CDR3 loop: CASSQQGVLNTEAFF. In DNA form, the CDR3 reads TGTGCCAGCTCACAACAGGGGGTATTGAACACTGAAGCTTTCTTT.

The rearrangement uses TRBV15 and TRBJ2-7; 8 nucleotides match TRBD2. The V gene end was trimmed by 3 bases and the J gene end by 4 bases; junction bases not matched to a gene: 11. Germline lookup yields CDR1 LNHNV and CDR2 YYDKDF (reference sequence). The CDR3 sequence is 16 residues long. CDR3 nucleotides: TGTGCCACCAGCAGCGGAGCGGGGGCCCTAAGGTACGAGCAGTACTTC. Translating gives CATSSGAGALRYEQYF.